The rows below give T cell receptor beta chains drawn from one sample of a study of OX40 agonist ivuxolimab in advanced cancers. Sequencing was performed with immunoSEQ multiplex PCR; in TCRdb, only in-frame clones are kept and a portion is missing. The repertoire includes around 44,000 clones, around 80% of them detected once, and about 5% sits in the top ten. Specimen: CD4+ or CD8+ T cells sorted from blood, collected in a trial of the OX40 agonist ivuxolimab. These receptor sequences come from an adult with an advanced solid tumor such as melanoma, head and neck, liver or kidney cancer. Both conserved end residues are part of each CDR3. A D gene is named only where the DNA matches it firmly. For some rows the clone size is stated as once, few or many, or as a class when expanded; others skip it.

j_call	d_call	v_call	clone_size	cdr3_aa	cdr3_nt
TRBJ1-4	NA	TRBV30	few	CALNSQTREKLFF	TGTGCCTTAAATTCCCAGACTCGTGAAAAACTGTTTTTT
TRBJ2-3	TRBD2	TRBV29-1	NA	CSVRLAGGTDTQYF	TGCAGCGTCAGACTAGCGGGAGGCACAGATACGCAGTATTTT
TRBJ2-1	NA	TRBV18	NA	CASSPQKGTEQFF	TGTGCCAGCTCACCACAGAAGGGGACTGAGCAGTTCTTC
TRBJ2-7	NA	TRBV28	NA	CASSPLGLHYEQYF	TGTGCCAGCAGTCCCCTAGGACTGCATTACGAGCAGTACTTC
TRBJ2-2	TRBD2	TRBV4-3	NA	CASSQFLTAGAGELFF	TGCGCCAGCAGCCAGTTCCTTACAGCGGGGGCCGGGGAGCTGTTTTTT
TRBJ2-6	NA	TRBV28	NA	CASTTWGVGANVLTF	TGTGCCAGTACAACCTGGGGGGTTGGGGCCAACGTCCTGACTTTC
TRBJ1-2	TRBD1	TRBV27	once	CASSPGQGLSGYTF	TGTGCCAGCAGTCCAGGACAGGGGCTTTCGGGCTACACCTTC
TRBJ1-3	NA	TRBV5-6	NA	CASSRPASGNTIYF	TGTGCCAGCAGCCGGCCAGCCTCTGGAAACACCATATATTTT
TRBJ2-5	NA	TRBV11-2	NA	CASSLYWEQYF	TGTGCCAGCAGCCTCTATTGGGAGCAGTACTTC
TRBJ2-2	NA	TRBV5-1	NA	CASSLDSRQNELFF	TGCGCCAGCAGCTTGGATAGTAGACAGAATGAGCTGTTTTTT
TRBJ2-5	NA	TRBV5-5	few	CASSLGVQETQYF	TGTGCCAGCAGCTTGGGAGTACAAGAGACCCAGTACTTC
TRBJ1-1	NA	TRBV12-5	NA	CASGSFFPFEAFF	TGTGCTAGTGGTTCCTTTTTCCCCTTTGAAGCTTTCTTT
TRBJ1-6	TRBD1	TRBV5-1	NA	CASSFTGQGNSPLHF	TGCGCCAGCAGCTTCACGGGACAGGGGAATTCACCCCTCCACTTT
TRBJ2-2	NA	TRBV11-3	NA	CASTKAGPLSTGELFF	TGTGCCAGCACCAAGGCCGGGCCTCTGAGCACCGGGGAGCTGTTTTTT
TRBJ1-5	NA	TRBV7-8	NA	CASSLVAPRSNQPQHF	TGTGCCAGCAGCTTAGTAGCGCCACGTAGCAATCAGCCCCAGCATTTT
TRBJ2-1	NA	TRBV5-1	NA	CASSLDVRQNEQFF	TGCGCCAGCAGCTTGGATGTACGGCAAAATGAGCAGTTCTTC
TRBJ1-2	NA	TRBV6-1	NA	CASSEGYARYTF	TGTGCCAGCAGTGAAGGGTACGCGCGCTACACCTTC
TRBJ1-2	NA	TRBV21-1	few	CASSKAKGFNGYTF	TGTGCCAGCAGCAAAGCGAAGGGGTTTAATGGCTACACCTTC
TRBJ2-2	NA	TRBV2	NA	CASSMGIWDTGELFF	TGTGCCAGCAGCATGGGGATTTGGGACACCGGGGAGCTGTTTTTT
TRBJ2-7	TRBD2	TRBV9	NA	CASSVGSGALSYEQYF	TGTGCCAGCAGCGTAGGAAGCGGGGCTCTCTCCTACGAGCAGTACTTC
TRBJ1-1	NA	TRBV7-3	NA	CASSLRDEGPGTEAFF	TGTGCCAGCAGCCTTAGAGATGAGGGCCCGGGCACTGAAGCTTTCTTT
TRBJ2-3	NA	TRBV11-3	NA	CASRKGASGTDTQYF	TGTGCCAGCAGAAAAGGGGCTAGCGGCACAGATACGCAGTATTTT
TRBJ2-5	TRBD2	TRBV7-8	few	CASSSSRLAGVETQYF	TGTGCCAGCAGCTCTTCCCGACTAGCGGGAGTGGAGACCCAGTACTTC
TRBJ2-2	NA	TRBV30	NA	CAHGTRNTGELFF	TGTGCCCACGGGACCCGAAACACCGGGGAGCTGTTTTTT
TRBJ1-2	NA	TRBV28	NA	CASRVSSGYGYTF	TGTGCCAGCAGGGTCTCCAGCGGCTATGGCTACACCTTC
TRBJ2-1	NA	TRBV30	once	CAWSREWGYEQFF	TGTGCCTGGAGTCGGGAGTGGGGTTATGAGCAGTTCTTC
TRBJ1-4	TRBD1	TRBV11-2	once	CASSQKRTGDEKLFF	TGTGCCAGCAGCCAAAAGCGGACAGGGGATGAAAAACTGTTTTTT
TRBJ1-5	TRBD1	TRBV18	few	CASSPGQAEDQPQHF	TGTGCCAGCTCACCCGGACAGGCTGAGGATCAGCCCCAGCATTTT
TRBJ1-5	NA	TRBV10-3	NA	CATRVDSSGNQPQHF	TGTGCCACCCGGGTTGATTCGTCCGGCAATCAGCCCCAGCATTTT
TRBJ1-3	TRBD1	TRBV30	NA	CAWRLPDRGLGNTIYF	TGTGCCTGGCGCCTTCCGGACAGGGGACTTGGAAACACCATATATTTT
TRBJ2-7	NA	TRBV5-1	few	CASSLAVAARGYEQYF	TGCGCCAGCAGCTTGGCCGTAGCGGCCAGAGGTTACGAGCAGTACTTC
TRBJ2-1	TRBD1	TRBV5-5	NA	CASSLSPGGYNEQFF	TGTGCCAGCAGCTTGTCCCCAGGGGGATACAATGAGCAGTTCTTC
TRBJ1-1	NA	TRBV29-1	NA	CSVALRGLTEAFF	TGCAGCGTTGCTCTGCGGGGCCTCACTGAAGCTTTCTTT
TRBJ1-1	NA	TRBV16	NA	CASSQSSGDTEAFF	TGTGCCAGCAGCCAATCAAGCGGGGACACTGAAGCTTTCTTT